This record covers a single T cell receptor (beta chain). For every sample, 75,000 to 100,000 TCR templates were assayed. Generated by immunoSEQ multiplex PCR, the TCRdb table keeps only in-frame clones and is missing some. This table holds 60,000 to 65,000 clones, around 80% found once. This entry comes from a study of siplizumab effects on memory and regulatory T cells. Germline V gives CDR1 SGHRS, CDR2 YFSETQ. The CDR3 has 15 residues. With 0 bases removed from V and 2 bases from J, the gap between germline ends came to 9 bases. The sequenced material came from memory CD4+ T cells sorted from blood. The TCR sequence derives from a human donor in good health. The chain combines TRBV5-1 with TRBJ1-5; unclear D gene. The CDR3 coding sequence is TGCGCCAGCAGCTTGGAGGGCTCGGGCAATCAGCCCCAGCATTTT. Protein product: CASSLEGSGNQPQHF.